The 28 T cell receptor beta chains listed next were all sequenced from one sample in a study of T cell responses to AZD1222 COVID-19 vaccine. The table came from immunoSEQ multiplex PCR; TCRdb's copy has only in-frame clones and leaves some out. The sample has 100,000 to 150,000 clones, about 89% seen once. The material sequenced was peripheral blood, taken on day 0 of AZD1222 vaccination. These receptors all come from an adult in good health.

This sequence joins TRBV6-5 and TRBJ1-2; D gene unclear. The CDR3 has 13 residues. Between the trimmed V and J ends, which lost 5 bases and 0 bases, there was a span of 7 bases. Germline assignment: CDR1 MNHEY and CDR2 SVGAGI. The CDR3 nucleotides are TGTGCCAGCAGTCGAGGCCCTAACTATGGCTACACCTTC. It encodes CASSRGPNYGYTF.

The chain recombines TRBV29-1 with TRBJ1-2; D is undetermined. The CDR3 is 13 residues long. Germline lookup yields CDR1 SQVTM and CDR2 ANQGSEA. V dropped 7 bases and J dropped 1 base, with 13 bases sitting between them. For the CDR3, the DNA is TGCAGCGGGACGTTAGAGGGTAACTATGGCTACACCTTC. Translating gives CSGTLEGNYGYTF.

The rearrangement links TRBV5-5 to TRBJ1-4, with TRBD1 matching 8 bases. The CDR3 runs 14 residues. The V gene's germline CDR1 is SGHKS and CDR2 YYEKEE (reference sequence). Trimming cost V 4 bases and J 10 bases; bases outside gene matches: 9. CDR3 region: CASSVGQVGGKLFF. CDR3 coding DNA: TGTGCCAGCAGCGTGGGACAGGTGGGAGGAAAACTGTTTTTT.

The V call is TRBV11-1, the J call TRBJ2-1; D might be TRBD2 (5 bases). Germline V lookup: CDR1 SGHAT, CDR2 FQDESV (reference sequence). This CDR3 region has 14 residues. Trimming stripped 1 base from V and 8 bases from J, with 12 bases between. CDR3 loop: CASSLGTPGYEQFF. The CDR3 bases are TGTGCCAGCAGCTTAGGGACTCCCGGTTATGAGCAGTTCTTC.

The CDR3 DNA reads as TGTGCCAGTAGTATTCAACCGATGAACACTGAAGCTTTCTTT. Translated, it gives CASSIQPMNTEAFF. The rearrangement links TRBV19 to TRBJ1-1, with D uncertain. Trimming cost V 3 bases and J 0 bases, with 8 bases left between them. CDR3 length: 14 residues. Per the germline V gene, CDR1 is LNHDA and CDR2 is SQIVND (reference sequence).

For the CDR3, the DNA is TGTGCCACTCGGGGACTAGCGATATCCGGGGAGCTGTTTTTT. It is translated as CATRGLAISGELFF. V gene TRBV7-9 combines with J gene TRBJ2-2, with 10 bases aligning to TRBD2. The CDR3 sequence is 14 residues long. V lost 10 bases, J lost 6 bases, and 8 bases stayed unmatched. Germline V gene sequence: CDR1 SEHNR, CDR2 FQNEAQ (reference sequence).

The chain recombines TRBV27 with TRBJ1-2, with D possibly being TRBD1 (5 bases). Per the germline V gene, CDR1 is MNHEY and CDR2 is SMNVEV (reference sequence). The CDR3 is 15 amino acids. V lost 5 bases and J 4 bases, leaving 17 bases between the germline ends. In DNA, the CDR3 is TGTGCCAGCAGTCCCCTGTCTGCAGGGAGCTATGGCTACACCTTC. Residues: CASSPLSAGSYGYTF.

The rearrangement uses TRBV10-2 and TRBJ1-1; 9 positions match TRBD1. V gave up 4 bases and J gave up 4 bases; unmatched junction bases: 4. Germline V gene lookup returns CDR1 WSHSY and CDR2 SAAADI. The CDR3 runs 14 residues. The CDR3 loop is CASSVTGGGTEAFF. The CDR3 DNA is TGCGCCAGCAGTGTCACAGGGGGCGGCACTGAAGCTTTCTTT.

Only a few counts were recorded for this clone. The rearrangement uses TRBV9 and TRBJ1-4; TRBD1 is a possible D gene (5 bases). Per germline, CDR1 SGDLS and CDR2 YYNGEE. The CDR3 is made up of 15 amino acids. Trimming took off 3 bases at V and 7 bases at J, with 16 bases between the two ends. The CDR3 is CASSATVSPSEKLFF. In DNA form, the CDR3 reads TGTGCCAGCAGCGCGACAGTCAGCCCGTCTGAAAAACTGTTTTTT.

The gene calls are TRBV25-1 and TRBJ2-3; D perhaps matches TRBD2 (5 bases). Trimming stripped 3 bases from V and 8 bases from J, with 21 bases between. The CDR3 contains 16 residues. Germline V lookup: CDR1 MGHDK, CDR2 SYGVNS. CDR3 protein: CASSERTTIGGGTQYF. The CDR3 nucleotides read TGTGCCAGCAGTGAGAGGACGACCATCGGCGGAGGTACGCAGTATTTT.

V is TRBV7-3 and J is TRBJ2-2; D unclear. CDR3 length: 12 amino acids. Germline-derived CDR1 and CDR2 are SGHTA and FQGTGA. V lost 5 bases to trimming and J lost 7 bases, with 8 bases between them. The CDR3 region is CASSRDGGELFF. The CDR3 region has the DNA TGTGCCAGCAGCCGAGATGGCGGGGAGCTGTTTTTT.

V is TRBV4-2 and J is TRBJ1-4; 7 nucleotides align to TRBD1. The CDR3 runs to 15 residues. V lost 3 bases and J lost 4; bases outside the gene matches: 5. Per germline, CDR1 LGHNA and CDR2 YNFKEQ. CDR3 DNA sequence: TGTGCCAGCAGCCACGAGGGACAGATTAATGAAAAACTGTTTTTT. Its translation: CASSHEGQINEKLFF.

The chain carries TRBV29-1 and TRBJ1-3; D gene ambiguous. Germline loops: CDR1 SQVTM, CDR2 ANQGSEA. The CDR3 covers 12 residues. Trimming stripped 4 bases from V and 0 bases from J, with 4 bases between. The CDR3 sequence: CSVGDSGNTIYF. The CDR3 region has the DNA TGCAGCGTTGGGGACTCTGGAAACACCATATATTTT.

The chain combines TRBV6-2 or TRBV6-3 with TRBJ1-5, with D hard to call. V dropped 2 bases and J dropped 6 bases, with 5 bases sitting between them. The CDR3 spans 12 residues. Germline CDR1 and CDR2: MNHEY and SVGEGT. The CDR3 DNA sequence: TGTGCCAGCAGTTACGCCGGTCAGCCCCAGCATTTT. This gives the protein CASSYAGQPQHF.

The J gene is TRBJ1-5, the V gene TRBV30; the D gene is possibly TRBD1 (5 bases). Germline-derived CDR1 and CDR2 are GTSNPN and SVGIG (reference sequence). CDR3 length equals 14 residues. Trimming shortened V by 3 bases and J by 0 bases, and 9 bases separated the two germline ends. The CDR3: CAWSVTDSNQPQHF. The CDR3 DNA sequence: TGTGCCTGGAGCGTGACAGATAGCAATCAGCCCCAGCATTTT.

The chain links TRBV7-9 to TRBJ1-1, with D possibly matching TRBD1 (6 bases). The CDR3 runs to 15 residues. Germline CDR1 SEHNR, CDR2 FQNEAQ (reference sequence). The V end lost 5 bases, the J end lost 1 base, and 14 bases lay between the germline ends. This CDR3 is CASSRAGATNTEAFF. The CDR3 coding sequence is TGTGCCAGCAGCCGGGCGGGGGCGACGAACACTGAAGCTTTCTTT.

The rearrangement links TRBV7-9 to TRBJ2-1; TRBD2 is a possible D gene (5 bases). Looked up from germline, CDR1 is SEHNR and CDR2 is FQNEAQ (reference sequence). V lost 3 bases and J lost 4, with 7 bases in between. This CDR3 has 13 residues. In DNA, the CDR3 is TGTGCCAGCAGCTTGAGGGAGTACAATGAGCAGTTCTTC. Amino acids: CASSLREYNEQFF.

In this sample, this clone turned up a few times. This rearrangement joins TRBV12-5 to TRBJ1-5, with a tentative D call TRBD1 (5 bases). The CDR3 is 13 residues long. Trimming cost V 7 bases and J 4 bases, with 11 bases left between them. Looked up from germline, CDR1 is LGHNT and CDR2 is FRNRAP. The CDR3 loop reads CASDPSGNQPQHF. The CDR3 DNA reads TGTGCTAGTGACCCCTCAGGGAATCAGCCCCAGCATTTT.

This chain connects TRBV29-1 to TRBJ2-7; TRBD1 agrees at 7 bases. V trimming: 7 bases; J trimming: 4 bases; junction bases outside the gene matches: 10. This CDR3 has 13 amino acids. The germline CDR1 and CDR2 sequences are SQVTM and ANQGSEA. CDR3 nucleotides: TGCAGCGCCCGACAGGGAGCCGGGTACGAGCAGTACTTC. Amino acids: CSARQGAGYEQYF.

The V gene is TRBV9, the J gene TRBJ2-1; TRBD2 aligns across 11 bases. V was pared by 1 base and J by 3 bases, with 3 bases of the junction left unmatched. This CDR3 region has 16 residues. The germline V gene has CDR1 SGDLS and CDR2 YYNGEE. The CDR3 DNA is TGTGCCAGCAGCGTAAATAGCGGGGGGGTCTACAATGAGCAGTTCTTC. It translates to CASSVNSGGVYNEQFF.

This sequence joins TRBV5-1 and TRBJ2-3; D might be TRBD2 (6 bases). V was shortened by 4 bases and J by 4 bases, with 13 bases between the two germline ends. This CDR3 contains 14 residues. The germline V gene encodes CDR1 SGHRS and CDR2 YFSETQ. The CDR3 sequence is CASSVRTTPDTQYF. The DNA of the CDR3 is TGCGCCAGCAGCGTACGGACTACCCCAGATACGCAGTATTTT.

This chain links TRBV9 with TRBJ1-3; D is uncertain. V lost 7 bases to trimming and J lost 4 bases, with 12 bases between them. The CDR3 runs 13 residues. The germline V gene has CDR1 SGDLS and CDR2 YYNGEE. The CDR3 DNA reads TGTGCCAGCGGGTCAGCTCAGGGAAACACCATATATTTT. Protein: CASGSAQGNTIYF. The variable domain in full, completed from reference TRBV9 and TRBJ1-3, reads DSGVTQTPKHLITATGQRVTLRCSPRSGDLSVYWYQQSLDQGLQFLIQYYNGEERAKGNILERFSAQQFPDLHSELNLSSLELGDSALYFCASGSAQGNTIYFGEGSWLTVV.

The chain carries TRBV5-6 and TRBJ1-3, with TRBD1 as a possible D gene (6 bases). In germline, CDR1 is SGHDT, CDR2 YYEEEE. Trimming left V 2 bases short and J 0 bases short, with 12 bases between. The CDR3 runs to 16 residues. CDR3 coding DNA: TGTGCCAGCAGCTTTACCGGGACATTCTCTGGAAACACCATATATTTT. Protein product: CASSFTGTFSGNTIYF. Based on the CDR3 plus reference TRBV5-6 and TRBJ1-3, the full variable domain is DAGVTQSPTHLIKTRGQQVTLRCSPKSGHDTVSWYQQALGQGPQFIFQYYEEEERQRGNFPDRFSGHQFPNYSSELNVNALLLGDSALYLCASSFTGTFSGNTIYFGEGSWLTVV.

J is TRBJ2-5 and V is TRBV9; no clear D. This CDR3 has 15 amino acids. Looked up from germline, CDR1 is SGDLS and CDR2 is YYNGEE. Trimming removed 0 bases at V and 4 bases at J, with 13 bases between. CDR3 protein: CASSVGFGNVETQYF. In DNA, the CDR3 is TGTGCCAGCAGCGTAGGTTTTGGAAACGTAGAGACCCAGTACTTC.

The chain couples TRBV4-2 to TRBJ1-2; D is uncertain. The CDR3 runs 16 residues. Germline lookup yields CDR1 LGHNA and CDR2 YNFKEQ. Trimming cost V 0 bases and J 0 bases, with 11 bases left between them. In nucleotides, the CDR3 is TGTGCCAGCAGCCAAGATATGACCGAGACTAACTATGGCTACACCTTC. The encoded protein is CASSQDMTETNYGYTF.

The chain links TRBV7-9 to TRBJ2-6; D might be TRBD2 (6 bases). This CDR3 contains 14 residues. Germline V gene data show CDR1 as SEHNR and CDR2 as FQNEAQ (reference sequence). The V end was cut by 6 bases, the J end by 4 bases, with 10 bases between. The chain's CDR3 is CASRRDSGANVLTF. The CDR3 DNA reads as TGTGCCAGCAGGAGGGACTCCGGGGCCAACGTCCTGACTTTC.

The chain joins TRBV29-1 to TRBJ1-4; no definite D call. V lost 7 bases and J lost 6, with 15 bases in between. The germline gives CDR1 SQVTM, CDR2 ANQGSEA. The CDR3 is made up of 13 amino acids. The DNA for the CDR3 is TGCAGCGGATGGCGACCACCAGATGAAAAACTGTTTTTT. Translating it yields CSGWRPPDEKLFF.

This clone turned up a few times. The chain carries TRBV11-3 and TRBJ2-7; a weak D match, TRBD2 (6 bases). This CDR3 has 15 amino acids. Germline values: CDR1 SGHNT, CDR2 YENEEA. V was clipped by 7 bases and J by 4 bases, with 20 bases between them. The CDR3 is CASTCRGTDLYEQYF. The CDR3 nucleotides read TGTGCCAGCACCTGTCGGGGGACTGATCTTTACGAGCAGTACTTC.